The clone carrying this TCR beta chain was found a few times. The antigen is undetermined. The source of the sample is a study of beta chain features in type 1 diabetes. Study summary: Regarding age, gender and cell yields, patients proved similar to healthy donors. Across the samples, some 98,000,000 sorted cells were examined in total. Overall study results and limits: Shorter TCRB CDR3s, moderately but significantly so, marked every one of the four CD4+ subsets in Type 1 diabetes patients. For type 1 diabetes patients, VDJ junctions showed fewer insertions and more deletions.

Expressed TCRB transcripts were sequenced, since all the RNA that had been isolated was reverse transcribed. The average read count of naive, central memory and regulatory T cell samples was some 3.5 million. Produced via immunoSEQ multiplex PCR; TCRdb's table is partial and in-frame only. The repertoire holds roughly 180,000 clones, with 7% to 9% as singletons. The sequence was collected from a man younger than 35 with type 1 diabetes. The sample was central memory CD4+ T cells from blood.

The CDR3 DNA is TGTGCCAGCAGCCAAGGGGGGCAGAGTTTCTATGGCTACACCTTC. Translating it yields CASSQGGQSFYGYTF. The genes are TRBV4-2 and TRBJ1-2, with a possible D match to TRBD1 (6 bases). This CDR3 region has 15 residues. Trimming removed 1 base from V and 4 bases from J, with 13 bases in between. Per the germline V gene, CDR1 is LGHNA and CDR2 is YNFKEQ.